One and the same sample provided the 17 T cell receptor beta chains below, sequenced in a study of regulatory T cells in long-lasting Graves disease. CDR3 regions were amplified by Arm-PCR using iRepertoire HTBI primers to build TCR beta libraries. TCRdb re-analysed the multiplex PCR reads in MiXCR, keeping a single row per CDR3 protein. The data show more than 400,000 distinct CDR3 sequences, 15% to 20% seen once. This sample's time point: newly diagnosed GD, antithyroid drugs for less than 3 months. The TCR library was made from RNA that had been extracted from PBMCs in TRIzol. The same sample was also studied in work on T cells in Graves' hyperthyroidism and ophthalmopathy.

The source material was peripheral blood mononuclear cells (PBMCs), sampled at new diagnosis, from a patient treated with antithyroid drugs. The receptors were sampled from a man aged 40-49 years with Graves disease.

Ten or more counts support this clonotype. The chain recombines TRBV5-1 with TRBJ1-1; D is uncertain. V lost 4 bases to trimming and J lost 3 bases, with 10 bases between them. The germline V gene has CDR1 SGHRS and CDR2 YFSETQ. The CDR3 runs to 13 residues. The CDR3 nucleotides read TGCGCCAGCAGCAAGGACGGGGACACTGAAGCTTTCTTT. It specifies CASSKDGDTEAFF.

This clonotype was found a few times. The chain employs TRBV10-3 and TRBJ2-4; 11 nucleotides align to TRBD1. J was trimmed by 5 bases and V by 3 bases; bases with no gene match: 3. Germline loops: CDR1 ENHRY, CDR2 SYGVKD. The CDR3 contains 15 residues. DNA for the CDR3: TGTGCCATCAGTGAAAGGACAGGGGGCGAAAACATTCAGTACTTC. Amino acids: CAISERTGGENIQYF.

Remarks on this clonotype: A single base separates this from a much larger clone, so it may be a read error. The V and J genes are TRBV28 and TRBJ2-5, with 8 bases identical to TRBD1. The CDR3 sequence is 16 residues long. With 7 bases clipped from V and 5 bases from J, the junction kept 15 bases outside the gene matches. Germline-derived CDR1 and CDR2 are MDHEN and SYDVKM. CDR3: CASKTRDRRLGETQYF. The CDR3 coding sequence is TGTGCCAGCAAGACCCGGGACAGGAGGCTGGGTGAGACCCAGTACTTC.

This rearrangement joins TRBV19 to TRBJ2-5, with 8 bases that match TRBD1. The CDR3 is 13 residues long. Germline-derived CDR1 and CDR2 are LNHDA and SQIVND (reference sequence). Unmatched junction bases numbered 4, after V lost 5 bases and J lost 5 bases. The CDR3 is CASSDTGGETQYF. The CDR3 bases are TGTGCCAGTAGTGACACAGGGGGGGAGACCCAGTACTTC.

The chain has TRBV27 and TRBJ2-1; weak D call: TRBD2 (5 bases). Trimming left V 3 bases short and J 1 base short, with 19 bases between. CDR3 length: 18 amino acids. The germline V gene encodes CDR1 MNHEY and CDR2 SMNVEV (reference sequence). This CDR3 is CASSFLTFGLHSYNEQFF. DNA of the CDR3: TGTGCCAGCAGTTTCCTAACCTTCGGACTCCATTCCTACAATGAGCAGTTCTTC.

The genes are TRBV2 and TRBJ2-3; D is ambiguous. The CDR3 extends over 13 amino acids. The germline CDR1 and CDR2 sequences are SNHLY and FYNNEI. V was clipped by 4 bases and J by 1 base, with 6 bases between them. The CDR3 region has the DNA TGTGCCAGCAGTGGGATGGGCACAGATACGCAGTATTTT. Translating gives CASSGMGTDTQYF.

The table lists this clonotype with a few counts. The chain employs TRBV7-8 and TRBJ2-1; no clear D. From germline, CDR1 is SGHVS and CDR2 FQNEAQ. The CDR3 is 16 amino acids. Trimming removed 1 base at V and 3 bases at J, with 13 bases between. This chain's CDR3 is CASSLEGGSFYNEQFF. The CDR3 DNA is TGTGCCAGCAGCTTAGAAGGCGGTAGTTTCTACAATGAGCAGTTCTTC.

The table lists this clonotype with many counts. The rearrangement links TRBV28 to TRBJ2-2; 9 positions match TRBD1. Trimming took 7 bases from V and 7 from J; bases not matched to a gene: 13. Per germline, CDR1 MDHEN and CDR2 SYDVKM. The length of the CDR3 is 16 residues. CDR3 loop: CASKTPGQGRSGELFF. CDR3 nucleotides: TGTGCCAGCAAAACTCCGGGACAGGGTAGGAGCGGGGAGCTGTTTTTT.

V is TRBV6-4 and J is TRBJ1-1; no definite D call. Looked up from germline, CDR1 is MRHNA and CDR2 is SNTAGT. The CDR3 totals 14 residues. V lost 5 bases and J lost 0, with 10 bases in between. This CDR3 reads CASSRDGLNTEAFF. DNA for the CDR3: TGTGCCAGCAGTCGTGACGGATTGAACACTGAAGCTTTCTTT.

The chain links TRBV30 to TRBJ1-5, with 7 bases matching TRBD1. The CDR3 covers 13 residues. CDR1 GTSNPN and CDR2 SVGIG come from the germline V gene (reference sequence). Trimming cost V 8 bases and J 5 bases; bases outside gene matches: 9. CDR3 amino acids: CAGDDREDQPQHF. The CDR3 DNA reads as TGTGCCGGGGATGACAGGGAGGATCAGCCCCAGCATTTT.

This clonotype was seen at least ten times. J is TRBJ2-1 and V is TRBV18; tentative D call: TRBD2 (6 bases). The germline V and J ends were trimmed by 3 bases and 9 bases, with 15 bases remaining between them. This CDR3 is built from 14 residues. CDR1 and CDR2 (germline): KGHSH, LQKENI. CDR3 sequence reads: CASSPGLSAAEQFF. Written as DNA, the CDR3 is TGTGCCAGCTCACCGGGACTTTCAGCCGCTGAGCAGTTCTTC.

This clonotype was seen at least ten times. The chain uses TRBV6-1 and TRBJ1-2; D might be TRBD1 (5 bases). The V and J ends lost 6 bases and 4 bases respectively, with 12 bases between them. This CDR3 region has 13 residues. Germline V CDR1 and CDR2: MNHNS, SASEGT. In nucleotides, the CDR3 is TGTGCCAGCAGCACGGACACCCTCTATGGCTACACCTTC. It translates to CASSTDTLYGYTF.

This clonotype occurred many times. The chain combines TRBV3-1 with TRBJ2-3; the D is unclear. Germline loops: CDR1 LGHDT, CDR2 YNNKEL (reference sequence). The V end was cut by 0 bases, the J end by 4 bases, with 8 bases between. The CDR3 covers 14 residues. CDR3 sequence reads: CASSQDGPPDTQYF. The CDR3 nucleotides read TGTGCCAGCAGCCAAGACGGACCCCCAGATACGCAGTATTTT.

This clonotype was picked up a small number of times. This sequence joins TRBV5-1 and TRBJ1-3; the match to TRBD1 covers 10 bases. Per germline, CDR1 SGHRS and CDR2 YFSETQ. There are 15 residues in the CDR3. The V and J ends lost 2 bases and 2 bases, in that order; junction bases with no gene match: 1. Here the CDR3 reads CASSFDRGPGNTIYF. CDR3 nucleotides: TGCGCCAGCAGCTTCGACAGGGGGCCTGGAAACACCATATATTTT.

At least ten counts were recorded for this clonotype. The J gene is TRBJ2-7, the V gene TRBV20-1, with 10 bases identical to TRBD2. The CDR3 spans 15 residues. Trimming took 2 bases from V and 4 from J; bases not matched to a gene: 8. Germline V gene lookup returns CDR1 DFQATT and CDR2 SNEGSKA (reference sequence). CDR3 residues: CSARSSGRAGYEQYF. The CDR3 DNA reads as TGCAGTGCTAGATCGAGCGGGAGGGCTGGATACGAGCAGTACTTC.

The chain has TRBV12-3 or TRBV12-4 and TRBJ2-6; tentatively, D is TRBD2 (5 bases). Trimming removed 6 bases at V and 2 bases at J, with 14 bases between. This CDR3 region has 16 residues. CDR3 loop: CASRYGMRAGANVLTF. As DNA, the CDR3 is TGTGCCAGCAGATACGGTATGCGGGCTGGGGCCAACGTCCTGACTTTC.

Turning to this clonotype: Possible read error: a much larger clone is one base away. The rearrangement uses TRBV9 and TRBJ1-1, with TRBD1 as a possible D gene (6 bases). This CDR3 is 16 amino acids long. The germline V gene encodes CDR1 SGDLS and CDR2 YYNGEE. CDR3 sequence reads: CASSVSPQQGGTEALF. CDR3 in DNA: TGTGCCAGCAGCGTATCCCCCCAACAGGGAGGCACTGAAGCTCTCTTT.